This TCR beta chain was recovered during a study of blood T cell repertoires in COVID-19. This CDR3 has 13 residues. The V gene's germline CDR1 is SGHDT and CDR2 YYEEEE. Trimming left V 2 bases short and J 1 base short, with 6 bases between. Sequencing was performed with immunoSEQ multiplex PCR; in TCRdb, only in-frame clones are kept and a portion is missing. This sample yields about 150,000 clones, of which roughly 90% are seen a single time; approximately 4.3% belongs to the top ten. Across under 25 US areas, participants ranged in age from about 18 to 100 years. Donors were grouped by their self-reported clinical history.

The chain links TRBV5-6 to TRBJ1-2; D is perhaps TRBD1 (5 bases). Sequenced input: PBMCs or T cells enriched from blood (not recorded which). This receptor was obtained from a woman in her forties who had been exposed to COVID-19. The CDR3 loop is CASSLRGNYGYTF. For the CDR3, the DNA is TGTGCCAGCAGCTTAAGGGGTAACTATGGCTACACCTTC.